Shown below are 31 T cell receptor beta chains from a single sample sequenced in a study of blood T cells in healthy people across ages. A J-beta primer mix and a sample-barcoded 5' primer were used in a second PCR of about 7 to 12 cycles. TCRdb passed the 5' RACE reads through MiXCR, listing each CDR3 protein once. Altogether about 1,400,000 distinct CDR3 sequences are present, 59% being singletons, with the ten largest covering over 5.5%. Sequencing was done on a sample of blood. These receptors all stem from a young man in good health.

In nucleotides, the CDR3 is TGCGCCAGCAGCCAAGAAGAGAGGACAGGGGAGGGGCTTGAAAAACTGTTTTTT. Translated, it gives CASSQEERTGEGLEKLFF. The chain employs TRBV4-3 and TRBJ1-4, with 9 bases lining up with TRBD1. The V gene end was trimmed by 0 bases and the J gene end by 7 bases; junction bases not matched to a gene: 12. This CDR3 has 18 residues. Germline CDR1 and CDR2: LGHNA and YSLEER.

This sequence joins TRBV5-1 and TRBJ2-7; D gene ambiguous. Per the germline V gene, CDR1 is SGHRS and CDR2 is YFSETQ. V lost 2 bases and J 2 bases, leaving 8 bases between the germline ends. There are 13 residues in the CDR3. CDR3 sequence (DNA): TGCGCCAGCAGCTTCCAGGAGCCCTACGAGCAGTACTTC. Residues: CASSFQEPYEQYF.

The gene calls are TRBV9 and TRBJ1-2, with 7 bases fitting TRBD1. This CDR3 region has 18 residues. V trimming: 3 bases; J trimming: 4 bases; junction bases outside the gene matches: 18. In germline, CDR1 is SGDLS, CDR2 YYNGEE. In DNA form, the CDR3 reads TGTGCCAGCAGCGACTTCAGGGGGATCCGCATCTCCCCCTATGGCTACACCTTC. It translates to CASSDFRGIRISPYGYTF.

The CDR3 DNA follows: TGCAGCGTTGTAGGAGATTACATTGGCTACACCTTC. Its protein product is CSVVGDYIGYTF. The gene calls are TRBV29-1 and TRBJ1-2; D unclear. CDR3 size: 12 residues. Trimming removed 4 bases at V and 7 bases at J, with 13 bases between. CDR1 and CDR2 (germline): SQVTM, ANQGSEA.

This clonotype was found a few times. The J gene is TRBJ1-2, the V gene TRBV29-1, with D unclear. CDR3 length: 15 residues. V was pared by 4 bases and J by 0 bases, with 15 bases between. Germline values: CDR1 SQVTM, CDR2 ANQGSEA. The CDR3 coding sequence is TGCAGCGTTGGGAAAAGGGAGGACCCTAACTATGGCTACACCTTC. This gives the protein CSVGKREDPNYGYTF.

The sample holds one count of this clonotype. The rearrangement joins TRBV29-1 to TRBJ2-2; 9 bases align to TRBD2. Germline V gives CDR1 SQVTM, CDR2 ANQGSEA. CDR3 size: 15 residues. Losses at the gene ends were 3 bases for V and 7 bases for J; bases not matched to a gene: 9. CDR3 amino acids: CSVDGREGIDGELFF. The CDR3 coding sequence is TGCAGCGTTGATGGGCGGGAGGGTATTGACGGGGAGCTGTTTTTT.

The chain combines TRBV20-1 with TRBJ2-3, with 9 bases fitting TRBD1. This CDR3 region has 15 residues. Germline lookup yields CDR1 DFQATT and CDR2 SNEGSKA (reference sequence). Unmatched junction bases numbered 3, after V lost 0 bases and J lost 2 bases. CDR3 sequence: CSAREGTGNTDTQYF. Here the CDR3 DNA reads TGCAGTGCTAGAGAAGGGACAGGGAACACAGATACGCAGTATTTT.

J is TRBJ2-7 and V is TRBV6-5, with D hard to call. Germline assignment: CDR1 MNHEY and CDR2 SVGAGI. This CDR3 is 13 amino acids long. Between the trimmed V and J ends, which lost 1 base and 1 base, there was a span of 5 bases. The CDR3 nucleotides are TGTGCCAGCAGTTACTATCGATCCTACGAGCAGTACTTC. Translating gives CASSYYRSYEQYF.

The table lists this clonotype with a few counts. The V call is TRBV20-1, the J call TRBJ2-3, with 8 bases fitting TRBD2. Germline V gene sequence: CDR1 DFQATT, CDR2 SNEGSKA (reference sequence). V gave up 6 bases and J gave up 6 bases; unmatched junction bases: 5. The CDR3 spans 12 residues. The CDR3 region is CSALSGGDTQYF. DNA of the CDR3: TGCAGTGCCCTGTCGGGAGGGGATACGCAGTATTTT.

This clonotype was seen once. The chain joins TRBV20-1 to TRBJ1-2, with D uncertain. The germline gives CDR1 DFQATT, CDR2 SNEGSKA (reference sequence). The CDR3 has 10 residues. CDR3 sequence reads: CRISDPGYTF. For the CDR3, the DNA is TGCCGAATAAGTGATCCGGGCTACACCTTC.

As DNA, the CDR3 is TGTGCCAGCAGTTCCTGGACAGGGATCCACACTGAAGCTTTCTTT. It specifies CASSSWTGIHTEAFF. The chain uses TRBV28 and TRBJ1-1; 8 bases match TRBD1. The V gene's germline CDR1 is MDHEN and CDR2 SYDVKM. Losses at the gene ends were 4 bases for V and 3 bases for J; bases not matched to a gene: 7. The CDR3 extends over 15 amino acids.

V usage is TRBV27 and J usage is TRBJ2-1; 8 bases are shared with TRBD1. This CDR3 is built from 14 residues. The V gene end was trimmed by 5 bases and the J gene end by 13 bases; junction bases not matched to a gene: 13. CDR1 is MNHEY and CDR2 is SMNVEV in the germline V gene (reference sequence). The CDR3 reads CASSLGQAAETQFF. The CDR3 bases are TGTGCCAGCAGTCTGGGACAGGCTGCAGAGACCCAGTTCTTC.

This chain uses TRBV4-1 with TRBJ1-1, with D tentatively TRBD1 (6 bases). Trimming took 1 base from V and 8 from J, leaving 17 bases between them. Germline assignment: CDR1 MGHRA and CDR2 YSYEKL. The CDR3 covers 15 residues. As DNA, the CDR3 is TGCGCCAGCAGCCAAGGTTCTGGGACATCCCGGGAAGCTTTCTTT. Protein product: CASSQGSGTSREAFF.

The chain recombines TRBV12-3 or TRBV12-4 with TRBJ2-3, with 9 bases lining up with TRBD2. This CDR3 has 14 residues. Trimming took 6 bases from V and 4 from J; bases not matched to a gene: 5. CDR3 DNA: TGTGCCAGCAGACAAGCGGGAGGAGCAGATACGCAGTATTTT. This encodes CASRQAGGADTQYF.

The chain joins TRBV20-1 to TRBJ1-5; TRBD1 aligns across 8 bases. The CDR3 length is 14 residues. Germline CDR1 and CDR2: DFQATT and SNEGSKA (reference sequence). The V segment lost 6 bases and the J segment 3 bases; nucleotides outside the gene matches: 7. In nucleotides, the CDR3 is TGCAGTGCAGCAGGGACAGGAGACAATCAGCCCCAGCATTTT. Residues: CSAAGTGDNQPQHF.

The chain recombines TRBV7-2 with TRBJ2-3, with D hard to call. Between the trimmed V and J ends, which lost 5 bases and 0 bases, there was a span of 12 bases. Germline CDR1 reads SGHTA; CDR2 reads FQGNSA. CDR3 length: 15 residues. The CDR3 region has the DNA TGTGCCAGCAGCCCAGGCTGGCCTAGCACAGATACGCAGTATTTT. This codes for CASSPGWPSTDTQYF.

This rearrangement joins TRBV7-2 to TRBJ2-1; 14 bases fit TRBD2. The J call may be wrong; the DNA end is better matched by TRBJ2-7. Germline V CDR1 and CDR2: SGHTA, FQGNSA. The CDR3 consists of 15 residues. The CDR3 region has the DNA TGTGCCAGCAGCCGACTAGCGGGGGGGTACAATGAGCAGTACTTC. Its translation: CASSRLAGGYNEQYF.

As to this clonotype: One end of the junction does not line up with germline, which may come from a read error. The chain is built from TRBV5-1 and TRBJ2-2; D is uncertain. Germline CDR1 is SGHRS and CDR2 is YFSETQ. The CDR3 has 15 amino acids. As DNA, the CDR3 is TGTGCCAGCAGCTTGGGTGCCGCGAACACCGGGGAGCTGTTTTTT. Its protein product is CASSLGAANTGELFF.

The CDR3 DNA follows: TGCAGCGTCTTAGCGGGGTCGGGCACAGATACGCAGTATTTT. Translated, it gives CSVLAGSGTDTQYF. The chain uses TRBV29-1 and TRBJ2-3, with 8 bases identical to TRBD2. Germline CDR1 reads SQVTM; CDR2 reads ANQGSEA. The CDR3 is made up of 14 amino acids. The trim removed 6 bases at V and 1 base at J, leaving 6 bases unmatched.

The rearrangement uses TRBV5-1 and TRBJ2-5, with a possible D match to TRBD1 (6 bases). CDR3 size: 14 residues. Trimming cost V 3 bases and J 5 bases, with 14 bases left between them. Looked up from germline, CDR1 is SGHRS and CDR2 is YFSETQ. CDR3 protein: CASSSKTGPETQYF. The CDR3 nucleotides are TGCGCCAGCAGCTCTAAGACAGGACCGGAGACCCAGTACTTC.

The table lists this clonotype with a few counts. The chain couples TRBV15 to TRBJ2-7; TRBD2 aligns across 7 bases. Germline lookup yields CDR1 LNHNV and CDR2 YYDKDF (reference sequence). The CDR3 runs 15 residues. The trim removed 0 bases at V and 1 base at J, leaving 3 bases unmatched. CDR3 sequence: CATSRDLAASYEQYF. In DNA, the CDR3 is TGTGCCACCAGCAGAGACCTAGCGGCATCCTACGAGCAGTACTTC.

As to this clonotype: At one boundary the junction diverges from the germline segment, which might be a read error. The rearrangement links TRBV20-1 to TRBJ1-1; TRBD1 matches 9 bases. This CDR3 contains 12 residues. Germline-derived CDR1 and CDR2 are DFQATT and SNEGSKA (reference sequence). CDR3 residues: CSAQDRGVEAFF. The CDR3 DNA reads TGCAGTGCCCAGGACAGGGGTGTGGAAGCCTTCTTT.

This clonotype appeared a few times. This rearrangement joins TRBV14 to TRBJ2-6, with D unclear. The CDR3 is made up of 17 amino acids. CDR1 is SGHDN and CDR2 is FVKESK in the germline V gene. V was trimmed by 3 bases and J by 0 bases, leaving 12 bases between them. This CDR3 reads CASSQRTIRSGANVLTF. DNA for the CDR3: TGTGCCAGCAGCCAGAGAACCATCCGCTCTGGGGCCAACGTCCTGACTTTC.

Of note for this clonotype: A read error is possible here, since a much larger clone lies one base away. The chain combines TRBV28 with TRBJ2-3, with 7 positions matching TRBD1. Trimming at V came to 6 bases and at J to 4 bases, leaving 7 bases not matched to a gene. The CDR3 is made up of 14 amino acids. Per the germline V gene, CDR1 is MDHEN and CDR2 is SYDVKM. CDR3 DNA: TGTGCCAGCAGCCCCGGGACAGACGCAGATACGCAGTATTTT. This gives the protein CASSPGTDADTQYF.

CDR3 amino acids: CASSHVDRDNTEAFF. The CDR3 DNA is TGTGCCAGCAGCCATGTTGACAGAGATAACACTGAAGCTTTCTTT. The rearrangement links TRBV14 to TRBJ1-1; the D gene is possibly TRBD1 (5 bases). V shed 3 bases and J shed 2 bases, with 13 bases lying between them. The germline CDR1 and CDR2 sequences are SGHDN and FVKESK. This CDR3 spans 15 amino acids.

The CDR3 loop is CASSELTGEETQYF. The DNA for the CDR3 is TGCGCCAGCAGCGAATTGACAGGAGAAGAGACCCAGTACTTC. The gene calls are TRBV4-1 and TRBJ2-5, with D maybe TRBD1 (6 bases). The CDR3 sequence is 14 residues long. The germline CDR1 and CDR2 sequences are MGHRA and YSYEKL. V lost 5 bases, J lost 3 bases, and 13 bases lay in between.

A remark on this clonotype: A junction boundary mismatches the germline segment, possibly from a read error. V and J are TRBV4-1 and TRBJ2-7; weak D call: TRBD1 (6 bases). This CDR3 has 16 amino acids. The germline gives CDR1 MGHRA, CDR2 YSYEKL. This CDR3 reads CASSQALPGDTYEQYF. Written as DNA, the CDR3 is TGCGCCAGCAGTCAAGCCCTCCCAGGGGATACCTACGAGCAGTACTTC.

The rearrangement links TRBV4-1 to TRBJ2-5; D call uncertain. V was cut by 0 bases and J by 1 base, with 9 bases left in between. CDR1 and CDR2 from the germline V gene are MGHRA and YSYEKL. CDR3 length: 15 amino acids. The CDR3 loop is CASSQESSRQETQYF. In DNA form, the CDR3 reads TGCGCCAGCAGCCAAGAGTCCTCGCGCCAAGAGACCCAGTACTTC.

The rearrangement uses TRBV21-1 and TRBJ2-3. TRBV21-1 is a known pseudogene. This CDR3 is built from 12 residues. CDR3 coding DNA: TGTGCCAGCATCATCCCAACAGATACGCAGTATTTT. Its translation is CASIIPTDTQYF.

This clonotype occurred once. The chain uses TRBV28 and TRBJ2-1; D ambiguous. The J call is doubtful: the DNA matches TRBJ2-7 better. Germline loops: CDR1 MDHEN, CDR2 SYDVKM. The CDR3 spans 11 residues. CDR3 region: CASTWVGEQYF. The CDR3 bases are TGTGCCAGCACTTGGGTAGGCGAGCAGTACTTC.

For this clonotype: A read error may account for a junction end that differs from germline. The chain combines TRBV4-1 with TRBJ2-4, with a weak D call TRBD1 (6 bases). The J call is doubtful: the DNA matches TRBJ2-7 better. The CDR3 is 15 residues long. CDR1 is MGHRA, CDR2 YSYEKL, per germline. CDR3 loop: CASSQPGTSSHEQYF. CDR3 DNA: TGCGCCAGCAGTCAACCAGGGACATCCTCCCACGAGCAGTACTTC.